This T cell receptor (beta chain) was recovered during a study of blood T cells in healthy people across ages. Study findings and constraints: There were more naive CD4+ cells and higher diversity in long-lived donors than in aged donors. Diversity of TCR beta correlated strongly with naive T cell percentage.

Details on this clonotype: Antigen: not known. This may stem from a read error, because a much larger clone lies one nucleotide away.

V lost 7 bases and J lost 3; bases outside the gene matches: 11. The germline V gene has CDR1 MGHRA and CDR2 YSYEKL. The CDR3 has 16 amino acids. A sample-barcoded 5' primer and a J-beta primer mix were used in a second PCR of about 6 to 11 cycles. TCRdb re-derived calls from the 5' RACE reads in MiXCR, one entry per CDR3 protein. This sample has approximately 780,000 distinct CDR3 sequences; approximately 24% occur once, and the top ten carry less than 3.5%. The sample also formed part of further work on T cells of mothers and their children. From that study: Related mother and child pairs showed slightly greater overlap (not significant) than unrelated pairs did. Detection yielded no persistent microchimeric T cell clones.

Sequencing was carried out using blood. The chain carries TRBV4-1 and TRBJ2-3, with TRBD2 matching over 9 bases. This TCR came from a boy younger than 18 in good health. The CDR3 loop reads CASNPLAGKGTDTQYF. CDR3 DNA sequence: TGCGCCAGCAACCCCCTAGCGGGGAAGGGGACAGATACGCAGTATTTT.